The 11 T cell receptor beta chains below were found in one sample sequenced in a study of T-cell memory formation after mild COVID-19 (dated by TCRdb to the early 2020s). Library generation was performed with 5' RACE. TCRdb shows the sequencer as Illumina NovaSeq 6000. TCRdb trimmed public reads at Q25 via fastp, called clones via MiXCR and kept in-frame beta chains. Identical CDR3 protein sequences are pooled into one entry, listed with their most common genes and DNA. This sample comprises about 190,000 distinct CDR3 sequences, 20% to 25% of them detected only once. Approximately 22% of the sample rests with the top ten. The specimen was PBMCs or a T cell subset sorted from them (not recorded which). These TCRs come from an adult woman who had mild COVID-19 (a few samples of this study predate the infection). The sample titles of this study are shuffled in the database, so cell type and time point are left out; the donor was told from shared clones.

The genes are TRBV10-3 and TRBJ2-1, with TRBD2 matching over 10 bases. With 4 bases clipped from V and 1 base from J, the junction kept 1 base outside the gene matches. The CDR3 contains 15 residues. The germline V gene has CDR1 ENHRY and CDR2 SYGVKD. The CDR3 spells CAISGGLASYNEQFF. In DNA form, the CDR3 reads TGTGCCATCAGTGGGGGACTAGCGTCCTACAATGAGCAGTTCTTC.

The rearrangement uses TRBV27 and TRBJ2-2, with TRBD2 matching 9 bases. CDR1 and CDR2 (germline): MNHEY, SMNVEV (reference sequence). The V gene end was trimmed by 5 bases and the J gene end by 2 bases; junction bases not matched to a gene: 6. CDR3 length: 16 residues. CDR3 in amino acids: CASSPRLAVNTGELFF. CDR3 nucleotide sequence: TGTGCCAGCAGTCCCCGACTAGCGGTAAACACCGGGGAGCTGTTTTTT.

In this sample, this clonotype turned up a few times. This chain joins TRBV4-1 and TRBJ1-2; no clear D gene. CDR3 length: 11 amino acids. Trimming shortened V by 0 bases and J by 13 bases, and 9 bases separated the two germline ends. The germline V gene encodes CDR1 MGHRA and CDR2 YSYEKL. CDR3 coding DNA: TGCGCCAGCAGCCAAGAAGGTCTTGCCACCTTC. The encoded protein is CASSQEGLATF.

This clonotype has more than one count but fewer than ten. The V and J genes are TRBV7-6 and TRBJ1-4; weak D call: TRBD1 (6 bases). Germline V CDR1 and CDR2: SGHVS, FNYEAQ. The V and J ends lost 1 base and 6 bases respectively, with 12 bases between them. The CDR3 runs 15 residues. The CDR3 is CASSLVTGSYEKLFF. In DNA, the CDR3 is TGTGCCAGCAGCTTAGTGACAGGCAGTTATGAAAAACTGTTTTTT.

This clonotype showed up just a few times. This chain joins TRBV13 and TRBJ2-7; 12 nucleotides match TRBD2. CDR1 PRHDT and CDR2 FYEKMQ come from the germline V gene (reference sequence). V was pared by 0 bases and J by 2 bases, with 2 bases of the junction left unmatched. This CDR3 is 16 amino acids long. The CDR3 sequence: CASSLGPSGRAYEQYF. DNA of the CDR3: TGTGCCAGCAGCTTAGGACCTAGCGGGAGGGCCTACGAGCAGTACTTC. The full variable domain, rest sourced from reference TRBV13 and TRBJ2-7, is AAGVIQSPRHLIKEKRETATLKCYPIPRHDTVYWYQQGPGQDPQFLISFYEKMQSDKGSIPDRFSAQQFSDYHSELNMSSLELGDSALYFCASSLGPSGRAYEQYFGPGTRLTVT.

This chain links TRBV19 with TRBJ1-2; D gene ambiguous. V lost 8 bases, J lost 7 bases, and 8 bases lay in between. The CDR3 is made up of 10 amino acids. CDR1 is LNHDA and CDR2 is SQIVND in the germline V gene (reference sequence). The CDR3 sequence: CASWEGGYTF. The CDR3, as DNA: TGTGCCAGTTGGGAGGGTGGCTACACCTTC.

The chain employs TRBV12-3 or TRBV12-4 and TRBJ1-1, with 10 nucleotides matching TRBD1. J was trimmed by 4 bases and V by 5 bases; bases with no gene match: 4. CDR3 length: 14 amino acids. This chain's CDR3 is CASSGTGAVTEAFF. The CDR3 DNA follows: TGTGCCAGCAGTGGGACAGGGGCCGTCACTGAAGCTTTCTTT.

The chain uses TRBV29-1 and TRBJ2-3; D is uncertain. The CDR3 consists of 13 residues. Germline values: CDR1 SQVTM, CDR2 ANQGSEA. Deletions cut 3 bases from V and 1 base from J, with 8 bases between. The CDR3 reads CSVDPGGTDTQYF. Written as DNA, the CDR3 is TGCAGCGTTGATCCTGGGGGCACAGATACGCAGTATTTT.

This clonotype was seen a few times. V gene TRBV29-1 combines with J gene TRBJ2-7, with D tentatively TRBD2 (7 bases). Germline CDR1 reads SQVTM; CDR2 reads ANQGSEA. V lost 1 base and J 0 bases, leaving 13 bases between the germline ends. CDR3 length: 15 amino acids. CDR3 region: CSVEVGGAISYEQYF. CDR3 nucleotide sequence: TGCAGCGTTGAAGTAGGGGGGGCTATCTCCTACGAGCAGTACTTC.

Only one count was recorded for this clonotype. The chain joins TRBV12-3 or TRBV12-4 to TRBJ2-7; 9 bases agree with TRBD1. The CDR3 is 11 residues long. The CDR3 sequence: CTSSLGDREEV. In DNA form, the CDR3 reads TGTACCAGCAGTTTGGGGGACAGGGAAGAAGTC.

The chain recombines TRBV7-9 with TRBJ2-7; no clear D gene. V lost 1 base, J lost 4 bases, and 14 bases lay in between. The CDR3 spans 15 residues. Germline V lookup: CDR1 SEHNR, CDR2 FQNEAQ (reference sequence). The CDR3 DNA reads as TGTGCCAGCAGCTTAGAACCTTCTGAGGCATACGAGCAGTACTTC. Protein sequence: CASSLEPSEAYEQYF.